This is a list of T cell receptor beta chains from one sample in a study of T cell clones after liver transplantation. TCRdb's table, derived via immunoSEQ multiplex PCR, lists solely in-frame clones and lacks some. The sample carries about 16,000 clones, 80% to 95% recorded once. Sequencing used CD8+ T cells from blood, obtained before liver transplant. These receptors all stem from a human donor who received a liver transplant. CDR3s include the opening cysteine and the closing phenylalanine or tryptophan.

v_call	cdr3_length	j_call	cdr3_aa
TRBV2	12	TRBJ1-3	CARVGSGNTIYF
TRBV6-5	15	TRBJ2-1	CASSGGTYSYNEQFF
TRBV2	15	TRBJ2-6	CASRERSSGANVLTF
TRBV19	16	TRBJ2-7	CASSTALGLAFNEQYF
TRBV27	16	TRBJ2-1	CASSLRLASYYNEQFF
TRBV18	21	TRBJ2-1	CASSPMVRLPGLAGPYNEQFF
TRBV9	17	TRBJ2-5	CASSHNSGEAQGDAQYF
TRBV27	14	TRBJ2-3	CAVGLAGHTDTQYF
TRBV28	15	TRBJ2-1	CASTETGLAGNEQFF
TRBV4-2	17	TRBJ1-2	CASSHQTGGPANYGYTF
TRBV4-1	14	TRBJ2-7	CASSQGGIPYEQYF
TRBV9	16	TRBJ2-7	CASSAGDQPTGYEQYF
TRBV5-4	15	TRBJ1-3	CASSWQGAPGNTIYF
TRBV27	13	TRBJ2-4	CASRPIAKNIQYF
TRBV2	15	TRBJ2-7	CATSGAQAGGYEQYF
TRBV4-3	14	TRBJ1-5	CASSRYRGGQPQHF
TRBV6-5	11	TRBJ2-7	CASSDIYEQYF
TRBV4-3	17	TRBJ2-3	CASSQDTGGGRTDTQYF
TRBV9	13	TRBJ2-3	CASSDRGADTQYF
TRBV11-2	14	TRBJ2-1	CASSLVSGYNEQFF
TRBV5-1	13	TRBJ2-7	CASSLGQYYEQYF
TRBV6-5	15	TRBJ1-4	CASKHGRATNEKLFF
TRBV7-9	11	TRBJ2-3	CASSLEGPQYF
TRBV4-1	16	TRBJ2-7	CASSQDPASGSYEQYF
TRBV2	14	TRBJ1-2	CASTPRESNYGYTF
TRBV10-2	14	TRBJ2-7	CASSVVGSSYEQYF
TRBV6-5	15	TRBJ2-1	CASSPSGLAYNEQFF
TRBV9	13	TRBJ1-2	CASSVEANYGYTF